This entry is about one TCR beta chain. These data originate in a study of blood T cell repertoires in COVID-19. In the study overall: Collection of acute and convalescent COVID-19 samples took place in the United States, Italy and Spain. PBMCs, B-cell-depleted T cells, or T cells provided the cDNA or gDNA that made up the material.

As originally analysed: Estimates of nucleated cell counts were drawn from the amplification of reference gene primers. Using immunoSEQ multiplex PCR, the repertoire was profiled, and TCRdb retains in-frame clones only, with some absent. That table gives V, J and clone size, and the DNA gave D and trimming. The repertoire includes about 220,000 clones, 82% of them detected once, and 3% to 4.5% sits in the top ten. The CDR3 is 13 residues long. The V end was cut by 3 bases, the J end by 6 bases, with 11 bases between. The receptor was isolated from a woman of 80 years or more with acute or convalescent COVID-19. Sample: peripheral blood. This chain joins TRBV12-3 or TRBV12-4 and TRBJ1-2; D is ambiguous. The CDR3 loop reads CASSLGRKDGYTF. In DNA form, the CDR3 reads TGTGCCAGCAGTTTGGGGAGGAAAGATGGCTACACCTTC.